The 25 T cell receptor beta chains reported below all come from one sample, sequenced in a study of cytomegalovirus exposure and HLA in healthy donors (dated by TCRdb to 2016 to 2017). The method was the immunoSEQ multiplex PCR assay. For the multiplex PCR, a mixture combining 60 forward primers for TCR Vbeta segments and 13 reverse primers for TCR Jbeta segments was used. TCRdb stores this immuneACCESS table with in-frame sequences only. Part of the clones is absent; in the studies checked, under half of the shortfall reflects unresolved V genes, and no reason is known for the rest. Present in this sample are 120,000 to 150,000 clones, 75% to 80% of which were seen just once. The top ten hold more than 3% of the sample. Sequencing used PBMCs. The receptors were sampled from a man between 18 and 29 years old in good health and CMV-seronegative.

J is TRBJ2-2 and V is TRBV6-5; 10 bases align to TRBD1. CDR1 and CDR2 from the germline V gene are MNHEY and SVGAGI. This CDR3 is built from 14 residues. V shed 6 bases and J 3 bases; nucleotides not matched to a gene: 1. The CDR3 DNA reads TGTGCCAGCAGGGGACAGGGGTACACCGGGGAGCTGTTTTTT. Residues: CASRGQGYTGELFF.

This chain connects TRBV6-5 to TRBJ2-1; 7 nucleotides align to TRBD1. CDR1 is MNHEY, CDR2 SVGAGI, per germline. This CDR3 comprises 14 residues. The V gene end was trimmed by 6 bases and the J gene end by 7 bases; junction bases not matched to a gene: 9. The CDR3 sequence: CASSPMEQGNEQFF. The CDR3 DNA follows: TGTGCCAGCAGCCCCATGGAACAGGGGAATGAGCAGTTCTTC.

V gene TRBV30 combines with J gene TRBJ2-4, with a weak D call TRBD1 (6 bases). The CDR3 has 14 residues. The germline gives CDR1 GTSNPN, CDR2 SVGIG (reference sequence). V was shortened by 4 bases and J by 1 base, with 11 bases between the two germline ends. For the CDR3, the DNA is TGTGCCTGGATCCCCGACAGGGCCAAAAACATTCAGTACTTC. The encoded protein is CAWIPDRAKNIQYF.

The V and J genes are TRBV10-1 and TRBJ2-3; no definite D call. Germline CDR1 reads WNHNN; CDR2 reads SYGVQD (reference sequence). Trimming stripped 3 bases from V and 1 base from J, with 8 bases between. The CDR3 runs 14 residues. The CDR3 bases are TGCGCCAGCAGTGATTCCTTAGGCACAGATACGCAGTATTTT. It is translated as CASSDSLGTDTQYF.

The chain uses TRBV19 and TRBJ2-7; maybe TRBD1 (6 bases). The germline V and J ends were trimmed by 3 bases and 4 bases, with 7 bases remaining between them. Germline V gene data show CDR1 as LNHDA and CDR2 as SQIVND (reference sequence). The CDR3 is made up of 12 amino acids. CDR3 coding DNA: TGTGCCAGTAGTATGGGACATTACGAGCAGTACTTC. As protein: CASSMGHYEQYF.

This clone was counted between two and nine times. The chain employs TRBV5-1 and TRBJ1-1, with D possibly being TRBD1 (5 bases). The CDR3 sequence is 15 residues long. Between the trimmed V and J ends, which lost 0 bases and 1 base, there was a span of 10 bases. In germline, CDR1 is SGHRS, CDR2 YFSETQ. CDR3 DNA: TGCGCCAGCAGCTTGGAGGGGTCCTGGAACACTGAAGCTTTCTTT. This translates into CASSLEGSWNTEAFF.

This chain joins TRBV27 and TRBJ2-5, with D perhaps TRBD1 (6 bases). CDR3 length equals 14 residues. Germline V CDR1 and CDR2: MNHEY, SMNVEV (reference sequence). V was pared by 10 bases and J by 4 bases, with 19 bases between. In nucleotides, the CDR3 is TGTGCCACCTCGAGGGGGTTTTTAGGAGAGACCCAGTACTTC. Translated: CATSRGFLGETQYF.

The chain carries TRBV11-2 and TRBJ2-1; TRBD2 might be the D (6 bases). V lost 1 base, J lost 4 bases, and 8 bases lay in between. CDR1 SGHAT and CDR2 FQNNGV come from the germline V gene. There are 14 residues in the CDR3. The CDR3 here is CASSLGRGYNEQFF. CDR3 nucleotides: TGTGCCAGCAGCTTAGGCCGGGGGTACAATGAGCAGTTCTTC.

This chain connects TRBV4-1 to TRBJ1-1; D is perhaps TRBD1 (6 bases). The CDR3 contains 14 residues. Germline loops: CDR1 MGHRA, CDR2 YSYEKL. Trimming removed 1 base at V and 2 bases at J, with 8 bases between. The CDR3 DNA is TGCGCCAGCAGCCAAGGGACAGCCAACACTGAAGCTTTCTTT. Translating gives CASSQGTANTEAFF.

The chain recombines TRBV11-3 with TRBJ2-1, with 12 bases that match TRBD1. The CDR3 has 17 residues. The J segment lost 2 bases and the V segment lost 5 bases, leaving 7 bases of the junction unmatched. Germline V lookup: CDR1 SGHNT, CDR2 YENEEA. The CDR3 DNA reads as TGTGCCAGCAGCCCCGGGACAGGGGGCAGCCCCTACAATGAGCAGTTCTTC. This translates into CASSPGTGGSPYNEQFF.

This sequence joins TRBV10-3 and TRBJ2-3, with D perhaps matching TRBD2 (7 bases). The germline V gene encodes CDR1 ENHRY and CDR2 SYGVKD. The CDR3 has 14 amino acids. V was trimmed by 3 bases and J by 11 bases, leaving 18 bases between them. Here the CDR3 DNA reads TGTGCCATCAGTGAAGGTTTTGGGGGGGCGTGGCAGTATTTT. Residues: CAISEGFGGAWQYF.

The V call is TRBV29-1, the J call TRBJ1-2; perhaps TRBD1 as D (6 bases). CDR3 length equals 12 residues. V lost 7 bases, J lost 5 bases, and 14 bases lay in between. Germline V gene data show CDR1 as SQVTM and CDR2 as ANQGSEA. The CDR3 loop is CSGYRDEYGYTF. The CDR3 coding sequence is TGCAGCGGATACAGGGATGAGTATGGCTACACCTTC.

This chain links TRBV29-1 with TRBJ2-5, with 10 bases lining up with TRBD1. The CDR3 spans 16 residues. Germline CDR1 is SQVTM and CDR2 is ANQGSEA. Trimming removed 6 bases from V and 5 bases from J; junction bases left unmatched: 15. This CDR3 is CSVPGGLGDRGETQYF. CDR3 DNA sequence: TGCAGCGTCCCCGGAGGGTTGGGGGACAGGGGTGAGACCCAGTACTTC.

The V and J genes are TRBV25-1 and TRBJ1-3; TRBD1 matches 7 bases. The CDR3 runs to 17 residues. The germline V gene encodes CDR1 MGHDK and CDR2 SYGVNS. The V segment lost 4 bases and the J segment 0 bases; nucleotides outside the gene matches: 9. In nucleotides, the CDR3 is TGTGCCAGCAGTGGGGCAGGGGGGCATCCCTCTGGAAACACCATATATTTT. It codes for CASSGAGGHPSGNTIYF.

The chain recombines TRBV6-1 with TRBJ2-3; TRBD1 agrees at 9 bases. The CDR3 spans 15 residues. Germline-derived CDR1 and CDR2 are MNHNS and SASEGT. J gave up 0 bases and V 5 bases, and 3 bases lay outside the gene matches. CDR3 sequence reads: CASSTGQGSTDTQYF. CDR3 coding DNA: TGTGCCAGCAGTACGGGACAGGGTAGCACAGATACGCAGTATTTT.

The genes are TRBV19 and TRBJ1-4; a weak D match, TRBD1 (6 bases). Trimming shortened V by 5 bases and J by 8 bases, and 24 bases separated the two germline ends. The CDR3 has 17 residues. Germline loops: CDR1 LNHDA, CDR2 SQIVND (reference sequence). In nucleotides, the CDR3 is TGTGCCAGTAGTCCCCCCCAGGGACACACTCTGGGGGAAAAACTGTTTTTT. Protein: CASSPPQGHTLGEKLFF.

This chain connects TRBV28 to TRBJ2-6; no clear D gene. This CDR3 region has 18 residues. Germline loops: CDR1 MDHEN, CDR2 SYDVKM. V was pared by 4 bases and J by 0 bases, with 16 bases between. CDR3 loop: CASSSLVAEHSGANVLTF. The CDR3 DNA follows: TGTGCCAGCAGTTCCCTGGTCGCAGAACACTCTGGGGCCAACGTCCTGACTTTC.

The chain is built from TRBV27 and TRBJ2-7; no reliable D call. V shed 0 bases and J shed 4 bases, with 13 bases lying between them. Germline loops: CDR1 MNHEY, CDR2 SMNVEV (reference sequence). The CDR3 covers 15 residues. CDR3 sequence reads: CASSLSGGLGYEQYF. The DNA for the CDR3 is TGTGCCAGCAGTTTATCCGGCGGCCTAGGATACGAGCAGTACTTC.

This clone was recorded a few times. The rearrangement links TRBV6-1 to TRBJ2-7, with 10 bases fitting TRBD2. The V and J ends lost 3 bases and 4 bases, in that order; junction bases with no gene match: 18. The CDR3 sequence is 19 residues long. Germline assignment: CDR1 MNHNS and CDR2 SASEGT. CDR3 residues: CASSDRVSLSGRARYEQYF. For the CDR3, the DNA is TGTGCCAGCAGTGATCGGGTTTCTCTAAGCGGGAGGGCCAGGTACGAGCAGTACTTC.

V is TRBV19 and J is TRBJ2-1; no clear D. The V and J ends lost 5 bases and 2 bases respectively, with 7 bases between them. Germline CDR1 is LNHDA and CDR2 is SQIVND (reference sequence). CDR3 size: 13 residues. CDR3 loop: CASSPLAYNEQFF. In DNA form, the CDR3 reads TGTGCCAGTAGTCCGTTAGCCTACAATGAGCAGTTCTTC.

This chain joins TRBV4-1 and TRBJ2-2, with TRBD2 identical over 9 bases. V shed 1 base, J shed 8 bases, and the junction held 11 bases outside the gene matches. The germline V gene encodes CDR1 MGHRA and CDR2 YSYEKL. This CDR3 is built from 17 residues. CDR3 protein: CASSQAERGAMVGELFF. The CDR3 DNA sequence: TGCGCCAGCAGCCAAGCCGAGCGGGGGGCAATGGTTGGGGAGCTGTTTTTT.

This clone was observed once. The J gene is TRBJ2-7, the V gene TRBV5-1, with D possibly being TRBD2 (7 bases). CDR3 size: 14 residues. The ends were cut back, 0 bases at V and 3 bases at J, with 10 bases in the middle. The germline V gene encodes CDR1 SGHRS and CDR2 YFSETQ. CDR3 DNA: TGCGCCAGCAGCTTGGCAGGGGAGGGCTACGAGCAGTACTTC. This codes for CASSLAGEGYEQYF.

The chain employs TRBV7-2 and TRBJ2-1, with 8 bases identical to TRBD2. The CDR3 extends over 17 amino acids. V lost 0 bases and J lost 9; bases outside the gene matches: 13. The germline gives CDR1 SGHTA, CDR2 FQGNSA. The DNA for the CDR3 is TGTGCCAGCAGCTTAGCCCCAGGAACGGGGGGGCTGTTTGAGCAGTTCTTC. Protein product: CASSLAPGTGGLFEQFF.

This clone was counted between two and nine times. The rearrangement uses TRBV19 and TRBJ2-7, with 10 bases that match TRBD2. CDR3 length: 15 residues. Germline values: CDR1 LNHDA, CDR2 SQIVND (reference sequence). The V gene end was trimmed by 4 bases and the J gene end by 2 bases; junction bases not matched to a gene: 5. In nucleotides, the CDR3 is TGTGCCAGTAGTACGAGGACTAGCGGTACCTACGAGCAGTACTTC. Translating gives CASSTRTSGTYEQYF. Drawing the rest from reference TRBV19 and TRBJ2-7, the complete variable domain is DGGITQSPKYLFRKEGQNVTLSCEQNLNHDAMYWYRQDPGQGLRLIYYSQIVNDFQKGDIAEGYSVSREKKESFPLTVTSAQKNPTAFYLCASSTRTSGTYEQYFGPGTRLTVT.

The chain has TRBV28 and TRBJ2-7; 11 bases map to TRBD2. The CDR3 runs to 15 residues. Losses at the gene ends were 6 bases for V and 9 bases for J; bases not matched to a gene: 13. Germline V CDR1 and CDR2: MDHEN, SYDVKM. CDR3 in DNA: TGTGCCAGCAGCCGGATCACTAGCGGGAGCGTAGGGCAGTACTTC. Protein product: CASSRITSGSVGQYF.